A selection of T cell receptor beta chains follows, all from one sample in a study of identical twins. From the 5' RACE reads, TCRdb called clonotypes with MiXCR, one entry per CDR3 protein. The repertoire holds 700,000 or so distinct CDR3 sequences, with about 9.4% as singletons. The sample also formed part of further work on yellow fever vaccine responses in identical twins.

Sequencing was done on a sample of PBMCs. The receptors derive from a woman aged 18-29 years in good health. The CDR3 runs from the conserved cysteine through the conserved F or W. The D gene is left open where the match is weak. Some rows mark clone size as missing; the rest say once, few, many or name a class of expanded clone.

clone size	V gene	CDR3 length	J gene	D gene	CDR3 DNA	CDR3 protein
.	TRBV4-1	15	TRBJ2-7	.	TGCGCCAGCAGCCAAGATAAGGCGGTATCCTACGAGCAGTACTTC	CASSQDKAVSYEQYF
.	TRBV7-2	15	TRBJ2-7	TRBD2	TGTGCCAGCAGCTTAGGTACTAGCGGGTACGCGGACCGGTACTTC	CASSLGTSGYADRYF
many	TRBV10-2	14	TRBJ2-7	.	TGCGCCAGCGGAGGGCCCTCGAGCTCCTACGAGCAGTACTTC	CASGGPSSSYEQYF
.	TRBV20-1	10	TRBJ2-7	.	TGCAGTGCGAAAGACACCCGGCAGTACTTC	CSAKDTRQYF
many	TRBV5-1	14	TRBJ2-7	TRBD1	TGCGCCAGCAGCTTTAACAGGGGGCCCTACGAGCAGTACTTC	CASSFNRGPYEQYF
.	TRBV15	16	TRBJ1-3	.	TGTGCCACCAGCAGAGTACCAGGGCCTTCTGGAAACACCATATATTTT	CATSRVPGPSGNTIYF
few	TRBV27	14	TRBJ2-2	.	TGTGCCAGCCAACGACAGGTGAACACCGGGGAGCTGTTTTTT	CASQRQVNTGELFF
few	TRBV11-2	12	TRBJ2-1	TRBD1	TGTGCCAGCAGCTCCACAGGGGCTGAGCAGTTCTTC	CASSSTGAEQFF
few	TRBV10-3	13	TRBJ2-7	.	TGTGCCATCAGGCCGACTAGTCAGGACGAGCAGTACTTC	CAIRPTSQDEQYF
many	TRBV11-2	16	TRBJ2-3	TRBD2	TGTGCCAGCAGCTTTGGGACTAGCAGTGATGCAGATACGCAGTATTTT	CASSFGTSSDADTQYF
many	TRBV29-1	13	TRBJ2-7	TRBD2	TGCAGCGTTGAGACTAGCGGGTCCTACGAGCAGTACTTC	CSVETSGSYEQYF
few	TRBV5-1	17	TRBJ1-3	TRBD1	TGCGCCAGCAGCCCAGCCGGGACAGCTTACTCTGGAAACACCATATATTTT	CASSPAGTAYSGNTIYF
.	TRBV10-2	16	TRBJ2-5	.	TGCGCCAGCAGTGCTACTCTGTCAGTACCCCAAGAGACCCAGTACTTC	CASSATLSVPQETQYF
many	TRBV10-3	15	TRBJ2-5	TRBD2	TGTGCCATCAGTGAGCCAGGCGGGGGGCAAGAGACCCAGTACTTC	CAISEPGGGQETQYF
few	TRBV7-9	14	TRBJ2-5	TRBD1	TGTGCCGGAGGGAGTACAGGGGGCCGCGAGACCCAGTACTTC	CAGGSTGGRETQYF
.	TRBV3-1	15	TRBJ2-2	TRBD2	TGTGCCAGCAGCCAAGTGGGGGGGTTATCCGGGGAGCTGTTTTTT	CASSQVGGLSGELFF
few	TRBV5-5	13	TRBJ2-3	TRBD2	TGTGCCAGCAGCTTGGTTACGGGGGGTACGCAGTATTTT	CASSLVTGGTQYF
few	TRBV6-1	14	TRBJ2-2	.	TGTGCCAGCAGTGGAGCCCGCAACACCGGGGAGCTGTTTTTT	CASSGARNTGELFF
few	TRBV24-1	11	TRBJ2-7	.	TGTGCCACCAGTGACGAATACGAGCAGTACTTC	CATSDEYEQYF
many	TRBV14	17	TRBJ2-1	.	TGTGCCAGCAGCCAAGATATTGGGGGAGTTACCCTCGGTGAGCAGTTCTTC	CASSQDIGGVTLGEQFF
few	TRBV10-3	14	TRBJ2-7	TRBD2	TGTGCCATCAGTGGCGGGGGGGCCTTCTACGAGCAGTACTTC	CAISGGGAFYEQYF
.	TRBV30	14	TRBJ2-1	TRBD2	TGTGCCTGGGCTATAGCGGGAGACTACAATGAGCAGTTCTTC	CAWAIAGDYNEQFF
.	TRBV7-2	16	TRBJ2-5	TRBD1	TGTGCCAGCAGCTTAGGGGTGCAGGGGGCAGGGGAGACCCAGTACTTC	CASSLGVQGAGETQYF
.	TRBV27	15	TRBJ2-3	TRBD1	TGTGCCAGCAGGAGAACAGGGGATTGGGCAGATACGCAGTATTTT	CASRRTGDWADTQYF
many	TRBV10-3	13	TRBJ1-2	.	TGTGCCATCAGTGCGGGACCGTTCTATGGCTACACCTTC	CAISAGPFYGYTF